These T cell receptor beta chains were read from a single sample in a study of blood T cell repertoires in COVID-19. The repertoire was sequenced with immunoSEQ multiplex PCR; TCRdb's copy has only in-frame clones and lacks some. The data hold over 15,000 clones, with approximately 90% observed a single time. The material sequenced was peripheral blood. The receptors were gathered from a human donor in a cohort sampled during active COVID-19. The donor label of this sample is uncertain. The CDR3 runs from the conserved cysteine through the conserved F or W. D genes are given only for firm matches. The size field is filled for only some rows; it gives once, few, many or a size class.

cdr3_nt,cdr3_aa,d_call,j_call,clone_size,v_call
TGCGCCAGCAGCTTGGCGACTAGCTCTGGAGATACGCAGTATTTT,CASSLATSSGDTQYF,TRBD2,TRBJ2-3,.,TRBV5-1
TGTGCCTGGAGTTGGGGGCCCTTTGAGCAGTTCTTC,CAWSWGPFEQFF,.,TRBJ2-1,.,TRBV30
TGCGCCAGCAGCTACCGGACAGGTCAAACCGGGGAGCTGTTTTTT,CASSYRTGQTGELFF,TRBD1,TRBJ2-2,.,TRBV5-1
TGTGCCAGCTCACCCCGACAGGGGACGGCCACTGAAGCTTTCTTT,CASSPRQGTATEAFF,TRBD1,TRBJ1-1,.,TRBV18
TGTGCCAGCAGTCCGGACAACGACGAGCAGTACTTC,CASSPDNDEQYF,.,TRBJ2-7,.,TRBV2
TGTGCCAGCAGCTCAAGACAGGGCCTCAATTCACCCCTCCACTTT,CASSSRQGLNSPLHF,TRBD1,TRBJ1-6,.,TRBV7-2
TGTGCCAGCAGACTTGCCTACGAGCAGTACTTC,CASRLAYEQYF,.,TRBJ2-7,.,TRBV6-6
TGTGCCAGTAGTATAGGGGTACGGCAGGGAGAGACCCAGTACTTC,CASSIGVRQGETQYF,.,TRBJ2-5,.,TRBV19
TGTGCCAGCAGCGGGTCGGACAGACGCTATGGCTACACCTTC,CASSGSDRRYGYTF,.,TRBJ1-2,.,TRBV6-5
TGTGCCAGCACAGTTCGGGTTGGAAACACCATATATTTT,CASTVRVGNTIYF,.,TRBJ1-3,.,TRBV28
TGTGCCAGTAGTAGCGGGGCGAAGTTTAGCACAGATACGCAGTATTTT,CASSSGAKFSTDTQYF,.,TRBJ2-3,once,TRBV19
TGTGCCAGCAGCCACGGAGAGGGGGGGCGCTACAATGAGCAGTTCTTC,CASSHGEGGRYNEQFF,.,TRBJ2-1,.,TRBV4-2
TGTGCCAGCAGCTTCCCAGGGAATCAGCCCCAGCATTTT,CASSFPGNQPQHF,.,TRBJ1-5,.,TRBV7-2
TGTGCCAGCAGTTACTCGACGGGACTAATATACAATGAGCAGTTCTTC,CASSYSTGLIYNEQFF,TRBD2,TRBJ2-1,few,TRBV6-2/TRBV6-3
TGCAGCGTCGCCCGACAGGTGCCCCCCGGTACGCAGTATTTT,CSVARQVPPGTQYF,.,TRBJ2-3,.,TRBV29-1
TGTGCCAGCAGCTCCATTCAGGGGGCGGGGGAGACCCAGTACTTC,CASSSIQGAGETQYF,TRBD1,TRBJ2-5,.,TRBV5-5
TGTGCCAGCAGCGTTCACCCTATAGGGACAGGGCAGGGGAACGAGCAGTACTTC,CASSVHPIGTGQGNEQYF,TRBD1,TRBJ2-7,.,TRBV9
TGTGCCAGCAGTAACCTGGTCAGCGAGCAGTACTTC,CASSNLVSEQYF,.,TRBJ2-7,.,TRBV6-5
TGCGCCAGCAGCTTGGCGGGGGGGCTGGGGACTGAAGCTTTCTTT,CASSLAGGLGTEAFF,.,TRBJ1-1,.,TRBV5-1
TGTGCCAGCAACTACGGGGATACGCAGTATTTT,CASNYGDTQYF,.,TRBJ2-3,.,TRBV2
TGTGCCAGCTCGGCCGGGACAGAATACGAGCAGTACTTC,CASSAGTEYEQYF,TRBD1,TRBJ2-7,.,TRBV18
TGTGCCAGTAGTTCGATAACAGGGGCCCCTCGCCCAGCTTTCTTT,CASSSITGAPRPAFF,TRBD1,TRBJ1-1,once,TRBV19
TGTGCCAGCAGCGACAGTTCGATCACCGGGGAGCTGTTTTTT,CASSDSSITGELFF,.,TRBJ2-2,.,TRBV6-5
TGTGCCAGCAGTGCTCTAGCGGCCTACTACAATGAGCAGTTCTTC,CASSALAAYYNEQFF,TRBD2,TRBJ2-1,.,TRBV28
TGTGCCAGCAGCTCAGGACTAGCACCAGGCACAGATACGCAGTATTTT,CASSSGLAPGTDTQYF,TRBD2,TRBJ2-3,.,TRBV5-4
TGTGCCAGCAGTGAAGACTCCCAAGATAATTCACCCCTCCACTTT,CASSEDSQDNSPLHF,.,TRBJ1-6,.,TRBV2
TGCGCCAGCAGCCTCACTTCCGGGGCCCAGGGGGAGACCCAGTACTTC,CASSLTSGAQGETQYF,.,TRBJ2-5,.,TRBV5-1
TGCGCCTCCCAAAGACTAGCGGATGACAATGAGCAGTTCTTC,CASQRLADDNEQFF,TRBD2,TRBJ2-1,.,TRBV5-1
TGTGCTAGTGGTTTGGTATACAGTGAAAAACTGTTTTTT,CASGLVYSEKLFF,.,TRBJ1-4,.,TRBV12-5
TGCGCCAGCAGGGGCCTCTTGAAGAACACTGAAGCTTTCTTT,CASRGLLKNTEAFF,.,TRBJ1-1,.,TRBV4-1
TGTGCCAGCAGTTTGCCGGGACTAGCGGGAACACAGGTGCAGCAGTACTTC,CASSLPGLAGTQVQQYF,TRBD2,TRBJ2-7,.,TRBV28
TGTGCCAGTAGGACGGGGAACTATGGCTACACCTTC,CASRTGNYGYTF,.,TRBJ1-2,.,TRBV19
TGTGCCAGCAGCGCGGGGGGGGGCAATCAGCCCCAGCATTTT,CASSAGGGNQPQHF,.,TRBJ1-5,.,TRBV5-8
TGTGCCAGCAGCTTGGGGGCGCGGGGCACCGGGGAGCTGTTTTTT,CASSLGARGTGELFF,.,TRBJ2-2,once,TRBV5-4
TGTGCCAGCAGCCAGGGACTAGCGGGCAGCACCGGGGAGCTGTTTTTT,CASSQGLAGSTGELFF,TRBD2,TRBJ2-2,.,TRBV3-1/TRBV3-2
TGTGCCACAGTCCCCCCTCAGACTAGCGGGAGGGCCTTCCAAGAGACCCAGTACTTC,CATVPPQTSGRAFQETQYF,TRBD2,TRBJ2-5,.,TRBV2
TGCAGTGCTAGACGCACGGGAGAGCAGTTCTTC,CSARRTGEQFF,.,TRBJ2-1,.,TRBV20-1
TGTGCCAGCAGCTTAGTAGCCGGACAGAGTAACTATGGCTACACCTTC,CASSLVAGQSNYGYTF,.,TRBJ1-2,.,TRBV7-6
TGTGCCAGCGCCGGCCGGGGAAGTACAGATACGCAGTATTTT,CASAGRGSTDTQYF,.,TRBJ2-3,once,TRBV28
TGTGCCAGCAGTCTTTCGGGGACTAGCAATGAGCAGTTCTTC,CASSLSGTSNEQFF,TRBD2,TRBJ2-1,.,TRBV5-5
TGCAGTGCCGAACACTCCTACGAGCAGTACTTC,CSAEHSYEQYF,.,TRBJ2-7,.,TRBV20-1
TGTGCCAGTAGTCCGTCTTTGGGGGGTTTCTCCTACAATGAGCAGTTCTTC,CASSPSLGGFSYNEQFF,.,TRBJ2-1,.,TRBV19
TGTGCCACCAGCGGGGGGCGAGGTTCGTCTGGGGCCAACGTCCTGACTTTC,CATSGGRGSSGANVLTF,.,TRBJ2-6,.,TRBV24-1
TGTGCCAGCAAAACGACTAGCCGGATCTACAATGAGCAGTTCTTC,CASKTTSRIYNEQFF,TRBD2,TRBJ2-1,.,TRBV6-5
TGTGCCATCAGTGAGGGGACAGCCAATTCACCCCTCCACTTT,CAISEGTANSPLHF,TRBD1,TRBJ1-6,.,TRBV10-3
TGCAGCGTTGAAGATTCAAGGACAGGGGTGTATGGCTACACCTTC,CSVEDSRTGVYGYTF,TRBD1,TRBJ1-2,.,TRBV29-1
TGTGCCAGCAGCCGGGGGGGTAATGGCTACACCTTC,CASSRGGNGYTF,.,TRBJ1-2,.,TRBV6-5
TGTGCCAGCAGGCCCGGGACAGGAGGGGATACGCAGTATTTT,CASRPGTGGDTQYF,TRBD1,TRBJ2-3,.,TRBV6-5
TGTGCCAGCAGCACCCTCGGCGAGCAGTACTTC,CASSTLGEQYF,.,TRBJ2-7,once,TRBV27
TGCGCCAGCAGTGACCTCGGGGGGGGTGGCTACACCTTC,CASSDLGGGGYTF,.,TRBJ1-2,.,TRBV10-2
TGTGCCAGCAGCTTGAGGCTAGCGGGAGTCGGTTTGAGGTTCTTC,CASSLRLAGVGLRFF,TRBD2,TRBJ2-1,once,TRBV5-6
TGCGCCAGCAGCCCATATCGGAGTGGGAGAAATTACAATGAGCAGTTCTTC,CASSPYRSGRNYNEQFF,.,TRBJ2-1,.,TRBV5-1